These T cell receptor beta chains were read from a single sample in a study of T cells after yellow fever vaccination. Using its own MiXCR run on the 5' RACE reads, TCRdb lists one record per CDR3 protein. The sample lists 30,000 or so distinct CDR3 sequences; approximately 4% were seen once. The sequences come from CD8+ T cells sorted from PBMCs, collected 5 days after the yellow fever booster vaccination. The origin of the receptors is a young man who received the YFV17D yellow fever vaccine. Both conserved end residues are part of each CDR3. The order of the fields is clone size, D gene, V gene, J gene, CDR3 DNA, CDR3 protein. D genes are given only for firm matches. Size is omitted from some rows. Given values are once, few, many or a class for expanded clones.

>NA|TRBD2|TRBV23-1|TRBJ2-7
TGCGCCAGCTCTAGCGGCGGGAGGGCGTACGAGCAGTACTTC
CASSSGGRAYEQYF
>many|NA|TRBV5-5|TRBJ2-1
TGTGCCAGCAGCCCCGGGGAGTTCACTGAGCAGTTCTTC
CASSPGEFTEQFF
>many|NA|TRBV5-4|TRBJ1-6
TGTGCCAGCAGCTTGGGGCAGCCGAATTCACCCCTCCACTTT
CASSLGQPNSPLHF
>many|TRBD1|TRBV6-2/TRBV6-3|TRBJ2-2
TGTGCCAGCAGTCTTGGACAGGGCGACACCGGGGAGCTGTTTTTT
CASSLGQGDTGELFF
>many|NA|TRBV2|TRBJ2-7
TGTGCCAGCAAGGCGCAGGGATCACTCAACTACGAGCAGTACTTC
CASKAQGSLNYEQYF
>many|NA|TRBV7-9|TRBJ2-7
TGTGCCAGCAGCTTTGTGGCGGAGGCCTACTACGAGCAGTACTTC
CASSFVAEAYYEQYF
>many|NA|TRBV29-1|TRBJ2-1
TGCAGCGTTGAACGGGACGGGAGCTACAATGAGCAGTTCTTC
CSVERDGSYNEQFF
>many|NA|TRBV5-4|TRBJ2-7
TGTGCCAGCAGCTTGGGCAGCCACTACGAGCAGTACTTC
CASSLGSHYEQYF
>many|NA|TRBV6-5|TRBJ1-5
TGTGCCAGCAGTTACTCCCCCGGGGGGGATCAGCCCCAGCATTTT
CASSYSPGGDQPQHF
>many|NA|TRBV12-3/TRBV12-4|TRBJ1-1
TGTGCCAGCAGCCCCGGGAACGCCGAGGCTTTCTTT
CASSPGNAEAFF
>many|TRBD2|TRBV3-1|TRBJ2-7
TGTGCCAGCAGCCAAGCAACTAGCGGCTACGAGCAGTACTTC
CASSQATSGYEQYF
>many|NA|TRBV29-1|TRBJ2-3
TGCAGCGTCCAGGATACAGATACGCAGTATTTT
CSVQDTDTQYF
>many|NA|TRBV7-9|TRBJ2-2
TGTGCCAGCAGCTCTAATGACTTAACCGGGGAGCTGTTTTTT
CASSSNDLTGELFF
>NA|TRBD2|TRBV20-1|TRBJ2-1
TGCAGTGCTAGAGGCGGGAGGGCCTTTGTCGGCTATGAGCAGTTCTTC
CSARGGRAFVGYEQFF
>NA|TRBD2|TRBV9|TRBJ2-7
TGTGCCAGCAGCGTAAGCGGGGATGGGTACGAGCAGTACTTC
CASSVSGDGYEQYF
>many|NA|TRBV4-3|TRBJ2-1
TGCGCCAGCAGCCAAGATTCCGGGAATGAGCAGTTCTTC
CASSQDSGNEQFF
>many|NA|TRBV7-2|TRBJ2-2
TGTGCCAGCAGCTTAGTATCCGGGGAGCTGTTTTTT
CASSLVSGELFF
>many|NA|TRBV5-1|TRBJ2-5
TGCGCCAGCAGCTACCGACCGGAGGAGACCCAGTACTTC
CASSYRPEETQYF
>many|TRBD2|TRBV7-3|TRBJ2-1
TGTGCCAGCAGCCTAGCGGGAGACGGATACAATGAGCAGTTCTTC
CASSLAGDGYNEQFF
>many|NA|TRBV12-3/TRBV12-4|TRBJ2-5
TGTGCCAGCAGTTCCTGGGGTCAAGAGACCCAGTACTTC
CASSSWGQETQYF
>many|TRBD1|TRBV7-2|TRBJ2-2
TGTGCCAGCAGCAGGACAGGGCCCGGGGAGCTGTTTTTT
CASSRTGPGELFF
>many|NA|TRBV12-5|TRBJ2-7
TGTGCTAGTGGTTTGGGTCTCTCCTACGAGCAGTACTTC
CASGLGLSYEQYF
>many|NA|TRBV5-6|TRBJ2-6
TGTGCCAGCAGCTTGAAATCAGACGGGGCCAACGTCCTGACTTTC
CASSLKSDGANVLTF
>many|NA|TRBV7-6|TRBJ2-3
TGTGCCAGCAGCTTAGCGCTGGGGGATACGCAGTATTTT
CASSLALGDTQYF
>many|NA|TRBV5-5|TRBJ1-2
TGTGCCAGCAGCTTGGACGGGGAGTGGTATGGCTACACCTTC
CASSLDGEWYGYTF
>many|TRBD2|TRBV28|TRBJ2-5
TGTGCCAGCAAATCACTAGCGGGAGTAGAGACCCAGTACTTC
CASKSLAGVETQYF
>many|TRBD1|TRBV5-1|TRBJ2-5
TGCGCCAGCACCTTCGGACAGGCCGATGGGGAGACCCAGTACTTC
CASTFGQADGETQYF
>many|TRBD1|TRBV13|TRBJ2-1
TGTGCCAGCAGTCCGCACCAGGACAGGGAACACAATGAGCAGTTCTTC
CASSPHQDREHNEQFF
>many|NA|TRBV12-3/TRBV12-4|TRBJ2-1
TGTGCCAGCATCTTTTGGGCTAGTCCAGATTCTTTTCTTTACAATGAGCAGTTCTTC
CASIFWASPDSFLYNEQFF
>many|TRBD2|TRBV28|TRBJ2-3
TGTGCCAGCAGTCTCCCCACACTAGCGAGGACCACAGATACGCAGTATTTT
CASSLPTLARTTDTQYF
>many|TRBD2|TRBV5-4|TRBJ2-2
TGTGCCAGCAGCTTACTAGCGGGAGACACCGGGGAGCTGTTTTTT
CASSLLAGDTGELFF
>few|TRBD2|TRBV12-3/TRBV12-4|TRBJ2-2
TGTGCCCGCAGTTCTCACGGACTAGCGGGAGAAAGGGTTACCGGGGAGCTGTTTTTT
CARSSHGLAGERVTGELFF
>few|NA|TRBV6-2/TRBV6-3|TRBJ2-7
TGTGCCAGCGGCGGGGACAGATTACCAATTGAGCAGTACTTC
CASGGDRLPIEQYF
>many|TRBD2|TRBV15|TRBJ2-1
TGTGCCACCCATTCCGGGACTAGCGGCTTCTTC
CATHSGTSGFF
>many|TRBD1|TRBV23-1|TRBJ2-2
TGCGCCAGCAGTAGGACAGGCAAGGCCGGGGAGCTGTTTTTT
CASSRTGKAGELFF
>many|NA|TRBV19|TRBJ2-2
TGTGCCAGTAGTTGGACCGGGGAGCTGTTTTTT
CASSWTGELFF
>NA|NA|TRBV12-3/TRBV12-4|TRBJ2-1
TGTGCCAGCTGTTTTCTTTTAGAGTCAACTAGTCCTGGCAATGAGCAGTTCTTC
CASCFLLESTSPGNEQFF
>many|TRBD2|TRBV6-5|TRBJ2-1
TGTGCCAGCAGTTACACGCCATCCACTAGCGGGAGTCTGTACAATGAGCAGTTCTTC
CASSYTPSTSGSLYNEQFF
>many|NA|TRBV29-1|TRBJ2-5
TGCAGCGTTGCAGGATACCAAGAGACCCAGTACTTC
CSVAGYQETQYF
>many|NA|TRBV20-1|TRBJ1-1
TGCAGTGCTAGTCAACCAGGGGACGTAGCTTTCTTT
CSASQPGDVAFF
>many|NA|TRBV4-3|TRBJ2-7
TGCGCCAGCAGCCAAGCCTGGGAAGTCTACGAGCAGTACTTC
CASSQAWEVYEQYF
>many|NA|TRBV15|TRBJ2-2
TGTGCCACCAGCAGGGACCGAAACACCGGGGAGCTGTTTTTT
CATSRDRNTGELFF
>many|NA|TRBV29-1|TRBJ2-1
TGCAGCGTTGTTGGCGGGGACACCGGCTACAATGAGCAGTTCTTC
CSVVGGDTGYNEQFF
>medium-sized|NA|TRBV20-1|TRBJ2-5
TGCAGTGCCACCACACCCATCGGGAGTTTGCAAGAGACCCAGTACTTC
CSATTPIGSLQETQYF
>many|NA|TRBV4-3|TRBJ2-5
TGCGCCAGCAGCCAAGATTTCCCGTGGGGGGGGCGAGAGACCCAGTACTTC
CASSQDFPWGGRETQYF
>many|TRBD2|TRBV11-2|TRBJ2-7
TGTGCCAGCAGCTTCAGGCTAGCGGAGAACTACGAGCAGTACTTC
CASSFRLAENYEQYF
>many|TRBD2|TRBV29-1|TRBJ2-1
TGCAGCGTTGAAGGCGGGAGCTCCAATGAGCAGTTCTTC
CSVEGGSSNEQFF
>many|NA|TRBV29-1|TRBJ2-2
TGCAGCGTTGCACCTCTTGACAGCCACACCGGGGAGCTGTTTTTT
CSVAPLDSHTGELFF
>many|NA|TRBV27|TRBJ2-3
TGTGCCAGCAGTCCACAAACTACTAGCACAGATACGCAGTATTTT
CASSPQTTSTDTQYF
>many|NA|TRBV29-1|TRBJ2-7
TGCAGCGTTGAAGAGGGACGGCACGCTCCCTACGAGCAGTACTTC
CSVEEGRHAPYEQYF
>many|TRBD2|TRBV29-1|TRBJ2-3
TGCAGCGTTGAAGGGGCTAGGAGGCGGGAGGCAGATACGCAGTATTTT
CSVEGARRREADTQYF
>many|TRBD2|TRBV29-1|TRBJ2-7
TGCAGCGTTGGGGGCGGGAGCTCCTACGAGCAGTACTTC
CSVGGGSSYEQYF
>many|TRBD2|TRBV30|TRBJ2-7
TGTGCCTGGAAGCCGACTAGCGGGTTATACGAGCAGTACTTC
CAWKPTSGLYEQYF
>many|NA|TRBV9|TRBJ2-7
TGTGCCAGCAACGACGGGATAACCTACGAGCAGTACTTC
CASNDGITYEQYF
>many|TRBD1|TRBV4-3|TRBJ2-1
TGCGCCAGCAGCCAAGGGTCACAGGGGTACAATGAGCAGTTCTTC
CASSQGSQGYNEQFF